This T cell receptor beta chain was profiled in a study of blood T cell repertoires in COVID-19. At the level of the study: Researchers got acute and convalescent COVID-19 samples from the United States, Italy and Spain. T cells, B-cell-depleted T cells, or PBMCs provided the cDNA or gDNA that served as material.

The CDR3 spans 16 residues. V was shortened by 6 bases and J by 0 bases, with 15 bases between the two germline ends. Germline V gives CDR1 MDHEN, CDR2 SYDVKM. Original handling: Amplifying reference gene primers gave estimates of nucleated cell counts. Sequenced by immunoSEQ multiplex PCR; TCRdb stores in-frame clones only, minus some. The DNA gave D and trimming, while V, J and clone size come from that table. In the table there are 150,000 to 200,000 clones, about nine tenths of which are singletons. The chain carries TRBV28 and TRBJ1-5, with D maybe TRBD1 (6 bases). Sequenced sample: peripheral blood. The sequence was collected from a man aged 70 or older with active or convalescent COVID-19. The CDR3 region has the DNA TGTGCCAGCAGAACAGGGAGCCTGTATAGCAATCAGCCCCAGCATTTT. Translating gives CASRTGSLYSNQPQHF.